This entry lists 21 T cell receptor beta chains sequenced from one sample in a study of cytomegalovirus exposure and HLA in healthy donors. PCR involved 60 Vbeta and 13 Jbeta primers. The method was immunoSEQ multiplex PCR; TCRdb's version includes in-frame clones alone and lacks a portion of them. This table holds 150,000 to 200,000 clones, 70% to 80% found once. What was sequenced was PBMCs. Source of these receptors: a woman in her fifties or sixties in good health and CMV-seronegative.

The chain carries TRBV11-2 and TRBJ2-5; 7 bases are a match to TRBD1. The ends lost 3 bases at V and 2 bases at J; junction bases unmatched: 6. The CDR3 covers 15 residues. Germline CDR1 and CDR2: SGHAT and FQNNGV. The CDR3: CASSFTQGVQETQYF. CDR3 nucleotide sequence: TGTGCCAGCAGCTTTACCCAGGGGGTACAAGAGACCCAGTACTTC. Drawing the rest from reference TRBV11-2 and TRBJ2-5, the complete variable domain is EAGVAQSPRYKIIEKRQSVAFWCNPISGHATLYWYQQILGQGPKLLIQFQNNGVVDDSQLPKDRFSAERLKGVDSTLKIQPAKLEDSAVYLCASSFTQGVQETQYFGPGTRLLVL.

This clone was seen just once. The chain joins TRBV6-5 to TRBJ2-7; 7 bases map to TRBD2. J lost 6 bases, V lost 2 bases, and 13 bases had no gene match. The CDR3 consists of 16 residues. Germline V gene sequence: CDR1 MNHEY, CDR2 SVGAGI. In nucleotides, the CDR3 is TGTGCCAGCAGTTACGCAGGACTAGGAGGGACTTCCGAGCAGTACTTC. It encodes CASSYAGLGGTSEQYF.

This chain uses TRBV7-6 with TRBJ1-2, with D perhaps matching TRBD1 (5 bases). This CDR3 region has 15 residues. The V gene's germline CDR1 is SGHVS and CDR2 FNYEAQ. Between the trimmed V and J ends, which lost 2 bases and 2 bases, there was a span of 12 bases. The DNA for the CDR3 is TGTGCCAGCAGCTTATCACTGGGGGGGAACTATGGCTACACCTTC. This translates into CASSLSLGGNYGYTF. Combining the CDR3 with reference TRBV7-6 and TRBJ1-2 gives the whole variable domain GAGVSQSPRYKVTKRGQDVALRCDPISGHVSLYWYRQALGQGPEFLTYFNYEAQQDKSGLPNDRFSAERPEGSISTLTIQRTEQRDSAMYRCASSLSLGGNYGYTFGSGTRLTVV.

The chain is built from TRBV6-6 and TRBJ1-2; D is possibly TRBD1 (6 bases). The CDR3 consists of 12 residues. CDR1 MNHNY and CDR2 SVGAGI come from the germline V gene (reference sequence). V lost 7 bases to trimming and J lost 2 bases, with 8 bases between them. Written as DNA, the CDR3 is TGTGCCAGCACAGGGGCCAACTATGGCTACACCTTC. Amino acid sequence: CASTGANYGYTF.

The genes are TRBV6-1 and TRBJ1-1; 9 positions match TRBD1. Germline trimming cut 5 bases from V and 4 bases from J; bases unmatched to any gene: 8. Germline CDR1 reads MNHNS; CDR2 reads SASEGT. The CDR3 is 15 amino acids. The CDR3 sequence: CASSFEGTGSTEAFF. As DNA, the CDR3 is TGTGCCAGCAGTTTCGAGGGGACAGGGAGCACTGAAGCTTTCTTT.

The chain combines TRBV28 with TRBJ1-2; possible D gene TRBD1, 5 bases. This CDR3 has 14 amino acids. V was cut by 5 bases and J by 5 bases, with 15 bases left in between. The germline gives CDR1 MDHEN, CDR2 SYDVKM. The DNA for the CDR3 is TGTGCCAGCAGTACGGACACTCCCTTTTATGGCTACACCTTC. Protein sequence: CASSTDTPFYGYTF.

The V and J genes are TRBV7-2 and TRBJ2-7; 10 bases map to TRBD1. The CDR3 sequence is 16 residues long. CDR1 and CDR2 from the germline V gene are SGHTA and FQGNSA. The J segment lost 2 bases and the V segment lost 5 bases, leaving 9 bases of the junction unmatched. CDR3 sequence reads: CASSRLSGTGAYEQYF. The DNA for the CDR3 is TGTGCCAGCAGCCGCCTTTCCGGGACAGGGGCCTACGAGCAGTACTTC.

The table lists this clone with a few counts. The chain carries TRBV4-1 and TRBJ1-5; tentative D call: TRBD1 (6 bases). V gave up 5 bases and J gave up 7 bases, with 18 bases separating them. Germline V gene sequence: CDR1 MGHRA, CDR2 YSYEKL. This CDR3 is built from 15 residues. The CDR3 DNA reads as TGCGCCAGCAGCGGGGGCAGGAGAGATCACCAGCCCCAGCATTTT. This translates into CASSGGRRDHQPQHF.

This rearrangement joins TRBV7-2 to TRBJ1-4; D is uncertain. This CDR3 is 14 amino acids long. V lost 6 bases, J lost 8 bases, and 16 bases lay in between. CDR1 and CDR2 from the germline V gene are SGHTA and FQGNSA. The DNA of the CDR3 is TGTGCCAGCAGGAGAGGATCGTACGGCGAAAAACTGTTTTTT. Protein: CASRRGSYGEKLFF.

This clone was detected once. The CDR3 here is CASSSRMAQYEQYF. The DNA for the CDR3 is TGTGCCAGCAGTTCGAGGATGGCCCAATACGAGCAGTACTTC. This chain uses TRBV2 with TRBJ2-7; D not resolved. The CDR3 is 14 residues long. V was trimmed by 5 bases and J by 4 bases, leaving 15 bases between them. Per the germline V gene, CDR1 is SNHLY and CDR2 is FYNNEI.

The V and J genes are TRBV25-1 and TRBJ2-2; unclear D gene. Per the germline V gene, CDR1 is MGHDK and CDR2 is SYGVNS. The V gene lost 5 bases and the J gene lost 2 bases, with 3 bases spanning the gap. This CDR3 has 12 residues. CDR3 DNA: TGTGCCAGCAGTTTAAACACCGGGGAGCTGTTTTTT. Its protein is CASSLNTGELFF.

CDR3 residues: CAIRGTGSYEQYF. Here the CDR3 DNA reads TGTGCCATCAGGGGGACAGGCAGCTACGAGCAGTACTTC. This rearrangement joins TRBV10-3 to TRBJ2-7; 8 bases map to TRBD1. The CDR3 has 13 residues. Unmatched junction bases numbered 4, after V lost 6 bases and J lost 3 bases. Germline V gives CDR1 ENHRY, CDR2 SYGVKD.

The genes are TRBV27 and TRBJ2-3; D may be TRBD1 (5 bases). V was shortened by 5 bases and J by 1 base, with 13 bases between the two germline ends. The germline CDR1 and CDR2 sequences are MNHEY and SMNVEV (reference sequence). CDR3 length: 15 residues. Here the CDR3 reads CASSQTGCRTDTQYF. In DNA, the CDR3 is TGTGCCAGCAGTCAAACAGGTTGTCGCACAGATACGCAGTATTTT.

The CDR3 DNA reads TGTGCCAGCACCCTAAGCGGATACAGGGATGGCTACACCTTC. Encoded protein: CASTLSGYRDGYTF. The V gene is TRBV7-2, the J gene TRBJ1-2; D is possibly TRBD1 (6 bases). The germline V gene has CDR1 SGHTA and CDR2 FQGNSA. The ends were cut back, 7 bases at V and 6 bases at J, with 18 bases in the middle. CDR3 length: 14 amino acids.

CDR3 in DNA: TGTGCCAGCAGCTTAGTTGGCGGGGGGGGCGAGCAGTACTTC. Its translation: CASSLVGGGGEQYF. This chain uses TRBV7-2 with TRBJ2-7, with 9 bases that match TRBD2. Germline CDR1 reads SGHTA; CDR2 reads FQGNSA. The V and J ends lost 1 base and 6 bases, in that order; junction bases with no gene match: 4. The CDR3 contains 14 residues.

The V gene is TRBV7-3, the J gene TRBJ2-5, with TRBD2 matching over 13 bases. Looked up from germline, CDR1 is SGHTA and CDR2 is FQGTGA. V lost 5 bases and J lost 5; bases outside the gene matches: 8. CDR3 size: 16 residues. The CDR3 DNA follows: TGTGCCAGCAGCACCCAGGGACTAGCGGGATGGGAGACCCAGTACTTC. This codes for CASSTQGLAGWETQYF.

The CDR3 loop reads CASSLRGLSSPLHF. CDR3 in DNA: TGTGCCAGCAGCTTGCGAGGGCTCAGCTCACCCCTCCACTTT. The chain is built from TRBV5-8 and TRBJ1-6; D gene ambiguous. Trimming shortened V by 1 base and J by 10 bases, and 12 bases separated the two germline ends. The CDR3 is 14 amino acids. Germline V gene data show CDR1 as SGHTS and CDR2 as YDEGEE. The complete variable domain, with remaining parts taken from reference TRBV5-8 and TRBJ1-6, reads EAGVTQSPTHLIKTRGQQATLRCSPISGHTSVYWYQQALGLGLQFLLWYDEGEERNRGNFPPRFSGRQFPNYSSELNVNALELEDSALYLCASSLRGLSSPLHFGNGTRLTVT.

The chain combines TRBV18 with TRBJ2-1; 8 positions match TRBD1. Germline V gene lookup returns CDR1 KGHSH and CDR2 LQKENI. The CDR3 runs to 17 residues. Trimming removed 4 bases from V and 1 base from J; junction bases left unmatched: 9. CDR3 in DNA: TGTGCCAGCTCACTAGCCCGGGGACAGGTGTCCTACAATGAGCAGTTCTTC. Amino acid sequence: CASSLARGQVSYNEQFF.

V and J are TRBV7-2 and TRBJ1-1, with 7 positions matching TRBD1. The ends lost 2 bases at V and 1 base at J; junction bases unmatched: 1. The germline V gene encodes CDR1 SGHTA and CDR2 FQGNSA. There are 14 residues in the CDR3. The CDR3 spells CASSLYRGNTEAFF. CDR3 nucleotide sequence: TGTGCCAGCAGCTTATACAGGGGGAACACTGAAGCTTTCTTT. Drawing the rest from reference TRBV7-2 and TRBJ1-1, the complete variable domain is GAGVSQSPSNKVTEKGKDVELRCDPISGHTALYWYRQSLGQGLEFLIYFQGNSAPDKSGLPSDRFSAERTGGSVSTLTIQRTQQEDSAVYLCASSLYRGNTEAFFGQGTRLTVV.

In DNA, the CDR3 is TGTGCCAGCAGTGCGAGCTGGGGGCAAAATGAAAAACTGTTTTTT. It encodes CASSASWGQNEKLFF. This chain links TRBV28 with TRBJ1-4; D might be TRBD1 (6 bases). This CDR3 contains 15 residues. The V gene lost 5 bases and the J gene lost 5 bases, with 15 bases spanning the gap. CDR1 is MDHEN and CDR2 is SYDVKM in the germline V gene.

The rearrangement links TRBV5-6 to TRBJ2-1, with 9 bases lining up with TRBD1. Germline loops: CDR1 SGHDT, CDR2 YYEEEE. The CDR3 has 13 residues. Germline trimming cut 5 bases from V and 9 bases from J; bases unmatched to any gene: 6. The CDR3 region is CASRSGTGSEQFF. The CDR3, as DNA: TGTGCCAGCAGATCCGGGACAGGGTCTGAGCAGTTCTTC.